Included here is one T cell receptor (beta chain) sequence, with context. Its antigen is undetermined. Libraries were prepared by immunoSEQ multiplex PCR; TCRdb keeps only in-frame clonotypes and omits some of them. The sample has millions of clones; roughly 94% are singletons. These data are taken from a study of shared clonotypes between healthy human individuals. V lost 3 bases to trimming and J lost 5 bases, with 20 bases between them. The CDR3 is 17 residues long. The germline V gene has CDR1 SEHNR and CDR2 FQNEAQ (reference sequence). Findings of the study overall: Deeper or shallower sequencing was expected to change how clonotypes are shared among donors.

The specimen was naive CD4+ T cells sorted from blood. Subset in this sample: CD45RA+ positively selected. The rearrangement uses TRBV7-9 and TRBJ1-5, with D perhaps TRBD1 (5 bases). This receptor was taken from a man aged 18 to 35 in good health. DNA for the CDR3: TGTGCCAGCAGCTTGGGCTCGGGGACCTCCGTTTATCAGCCCCAGCATTTT. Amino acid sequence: CASSLGSGTSVYQPQHF. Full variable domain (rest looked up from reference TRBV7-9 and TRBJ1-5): DTGVSQNPRHKITKRGQNVTFRCDPISEHNRLYWYRQTLGQGPEFLTYFQNEAQLEKSRLLSDRFSAERPKGSFSTLEIQRTEQGDSAMYLCASSLGSGTSVYQPQHFGDGTRLSIL.